The 27 T cell receptor beta chains presented below share a single source sample, sequenced in a study of blood T cells in healthy people across ages. Using a J-beta primer mix together with a sample-barcoded 5' primer, a second PCR was run for roughly 6 to 12 cycles. TCRdb used MiXCR to reprocess the 5' RACE reads, holding one entry per CDR3 protein. The sample carries about 680,000 distinct CDR3 sequences, 45% to 50% recorded once. The source material was blood. The receptors were gathered from a woman aged 55-75 years in good health.

The chain couples TRBV12-3 or TRBV12-4 to TRBJ2-5, with 7 bases matching TRBD2. TRBJ2-7 matches the DNA end more closely, so the J call is doubtful. The CDR3 is 14 amino acids. The CDR3 sequence: CASSSTSPRSEQYF. DNA of the CDR3: TGTGCCAGCAGTTCGACTAGCCCCCGCTCCGAGCAGTACTTC.

The chain has TRBV6-1 and TRBJ2-6; D is ambiguous. CDR3 length: 15 amino acids. Trimming cost V 5 bases and J 0 bases, with 8 bases left between them. Per the germline V gene, CDR1 is MNHNS and CDR2 is SASEGT. CDR3 DNA sequence: TGTGCCAGCAGTAGCAAGCCCTCTGGGGCCAACGTCCTGACTTTC. The encoded protein is CASSSKPSGANVLTF.

The chain has TRBV10-3 and TRBJ1-6; 8 bases are a match to TRBD1. CDR1 is ENHRY, CDR2 SYGVKD, per germline. This CDR3 is built from 15 residues. V lost 1 base, J lost 11 bases, and 7 bases stayed unmatched. CDR3 loop: CAISELDRVNPPLHF. In DNA, the CDR3 is TGTGCCATCAGTGAGTTGGACAGGGTCAATCCACCCCTCCACTTT.

The rearrangement joins TRBV6-2 or TRBV6-3 to TRBJ2-5; 9 nucleotides line up with TRBD2. Germline CDR1 MNHEY, CDR2 SVGEGT. This CDR3 contains 14 residues. The V segment lost 6 bases and the J segment 11 bases; nucleotides outside the gene matches: 13. The CDR3 is CASSPGTSRHEQYF. In DNA form, the CDR3 reads TGTGCCAGCAGCCCCGGGACTAGCCGGCATGAGCAGTACTTC.

This chain uses TRBV6-6 with TRBJ2-4; 8 nucleotides align to TRBD1. J was trimmed by 9 bases and V by 5 bases; bases with no gene match: 12. CDR3 size: 15 residues. Per the germline V gene, CDR1 is MNHNY and CDR2 is SVGAGI (reference sequence). The chain's CDR3 is CASSQSQGAKGIQYF. The CDR3 DNA sequence: TGTGCCAGCAGTCAATCTCAGGGGGCGAAGGGCATTCAGTACTTC.

The rearrangement links TRBV6-5 to TRBJ2-1; 9 bases fit TRBD1. The CDR3 runs 14 residues. The germline V gene has CDR1 MNHEY and CDR2 SVGAGI. Unmatched junction bases numbered 6, after V lost 6 bases and J lost 6 bases. The CDR3 DNA reads as TGTGCCAGCAGGCCCCCGGGACAGGGCAATGAGCAGTTCTTC. Protein: CASRPPGQGNEQFF.

This clonotype was seen a handful of times. The chain joins TRBV12-3 or TRBV12-4 to TRBJ2-7; TRBD1 aligns across 9 bases. There are 18 residues in the CDR3. With V trimmed by 3 bases and J by 4 bases, 16 bases remained unmatched. CDR3 nucleotide sequence: TGTGCCAGCAGTTTGGTTTCCGGGACAGGGACTTGGTTGTACGAGCAGTACTTC. Its protein product is CASSLVSGTGTWLYEQYF.

The chain links TRBV7-2 to TRBJ2-2; 7 bases are a match to TRBD2. The length of the CDR3 is 16 residues. Germline-derived CDR1 and CDR2 are SGHTA and FQGNSA. V was clipped by 6 bases and J by 1 base; unmatched bases: 8. The CDR3 protein is CASSYDSGKNTGELFF. The CDR3 coding sequence is TGTGCCAGCAGTTACGACAGCGGGAAGAACACCGGGGAGCTGTTTTTT. The whole variable domain, remainder taken from reference TRBV7-2 and TRBJ2-2, is GAGVSQSPSNKVTEKGKDVELRCDPISGHTALYWYRQSLGQGLEFLIYFQGNSAPDKSGLPSDRFSAERTGGSVSTLTIQRTQQEDSAVYLCASSYDSGKNTGELFFGEGSRLTVL.

This clonotype was detected only a few times. The rearrangement uses TRBV20-1 and TRBJ2-1, with 8 bases matching TRBD1. With 4 bases clipped from V and 10 bases from J, the junction kept 9 bases outside the gene matches. This CDR3 contains 13 residues. Germline CDR1 DFQATT, CDR2 SNEGSKA (reference sequence). CDR3 residues: CSATSDRGHEQFF. The CDR3 bases are TGCAGTGCTACCAGCGACAGGGGTCACGAGCAGTTCTTC.

The rearrangement links TRBV20-1 to TRBJ2-1; 8 positions match TRBD2. V was pared by 5 bases and J by 0 bases, with 9 bases of the junction left unmatched. Germline CDR1 and CDR2: DFQATT and SNEGSKA (reference sequence). The CDR3 contains 16 residues. The CDR3 loop reads CSADTLAGSSYNEQFF. The CDR3 DNA reads TGCAGTGCTGATACTTTAGCGGGAAGCTCCTACAATGAGCAGTTCTTC.

This chain joins TRBV18 and TRBJ1-2, with D uncertain. Germline CDR1 reads KGHSH; CDR2 reads LQKENI. The CDR3 is 15 residues long. Trimming shortened V by 3 bases and J by 6 bases, and 17 bases separated the two germline ends. This CDR3 reads CASSPLDGALNGYTF. CDR3 sequence (DNA): TGTGCCAGCTCACCTTTGGACGGAGCGCTGAATGGCTACACCTTC.

Remarks on this clonotype: This may arise from a read error, as a much more abundant clone is one base away. CDR3 sequence: CVSSAPGTGSYNEQFF. CDR3 in DNA: TGTGTCAGCAGCGCTCCGGGGACTGGCTCTTACAATGAGCAGTTCTTC. The chain recombines TRBV9 with TRBJ2-1, with D tentatively TRBD2 (6 bases). CDR3 size: 16 residues. Looked up from germline, CDR1 is SGDLS and CDR2 is YYNGEE. Full variable domain (rest looked up from reference TRBV9 and TRBJ2-1): DSGVTQTPKHLITATGQRVTLRCSPRSGDLSVYWYQQSLDQGLQFLIQYYNGEERAKGNILERFSAQQFPDLHSELNLSSLELGDSALYFCVSSAPGTGSYNEQFFGPGTRLTVL.

The CDR3 DNA sequence: TGTGCCATGCGGGACGGCTCCTACGAGCAGTACTTC. Protein product: CAMRDGSYEQYF. The chain has TRBV2 and TRBJ2-7; possibly TRBD2 for D (6 bases). The length of the CDR3 is 12 residues. Per the germline V gene, CDR1 is SNHLY and CDR2 is FYNNEI. Trimming left V 10 bases short and J 0 bases short, with 10 bases between.

This CDR3 reads CASRLLPLETQYF. The CDR3 region has the DNA TGTGCCAGCCGACTCCTACCCTTAGAGACCCAGTACTTC. This chain links TRBV27 with TRBJ2-5; no clear D gene. Per the germline V gene, CDR1 is MNHEY and CDR2 is SMNVEV (reference sequence). Trimming stripped 8 bases from V and 4 bases from J, with 14 bases between. The length of the CDR3 is 13 residues.

The J gene is TRBJ2-4, the V gene TRBV7-2; no definite D call. CDR1 and CDR2 (germline): SGHTA, FQGNSA. With 2 bases removed from V and 7 bases from J, the gap between germline ends came to 6 bases. The CDR3 is made up of 12 amino acids. Here the CDR3 reads CASSLLPNIQYF. The CDR3 nucleotides are TGTGCCAGCAGCTTACTCCCGAACATTCAGTACTTC.

To note about this clonotype: The limits of the CDR3 on the DNA are not certain, so only TCRdb's listed CDR3 is given. This CDR3 is CSVEGVASGSYEQHF. The chain links TRBV29-1 to TRBJ2-4; the table assigns TRBD2, which was not confirmed against the DNA. The CDR3 region is 15 residues in length, termini included. Germline CDR1 is SQVTM and CDR2 is ANQGSEA.

This clonotype was recorded at least ten times. The chain employs TRBV7-3 and TRBJ2-7; 7 bases are shared with TRBD2. Trimming at V came to 1 base and at J to 4 bases, leaving 10 bases not matched to a gene. The CDR3 covers 16 residues. CDR1 is SGHTA and CDR2 is FQGTGA in the germline V gene. The DNA for the CDR3 is TGTGCCAGCAGCTTAAATCGGGCGGGAGCCGCGTACGAGCAGTACTTC. Amino acid sequence: CASSLNRAGAAYEQYF.

This chain uses TRBV28 with TRBJ1-5; D perhaps matches TRBD1 (5 bases). This CDR3 is built from 17 residues. Germline CDR1 and CDR2: MDHEN and SYDVKM. The V gene lost 2 bases and the J gene lost 1 base, with 15 bases spanning the gap. The DNA for the CDR3 is TGTGCCAGCAGTTTAGCGACAAGGGGCTTGAGCAATCAGCCCCAGCATTTT. Encoded protein: CASSLATRGLSNQPQHF. The variable domain in full, with the rest retrieved from reference TRBV28 and TRBJ1-5, is DVKVTQSSRYLVKRTGEKVFLECVQDMDHENMFWYRQDPGLGLRLIYFSYDVKMKEKGDIPEGYSVSREKKERFSLILESASTNQTSMYLCASSLATRGLSNQPQHFGDGTRLSIL.

This clonotype was recorded once. The V gene is TRBV6-5, the J gene TRBJ2-5, with TRBD1 matching over 9 bases. Germline V gene lookup returns CDR1 MNHEY and CDR2 SVGAGI. The length of the CDR3 is 15 residues. V lost 6 bases to trimming and J lost 5 bases; unmatched junction nucleotides: 10. In DNA form, the CDR3 reads TGTGCCAGCAGAAGCCGGGACAGGGACTTGGAGACCCAGTACTTC. This encodes CASRSRDRDLETQYF.

V gene TRBV29-1 combines with J gene TRBJ1-2, with 8 positions matching TRBD1. After removal of 2 bases from V and 12 bases from J, the junction contained 11 bases not matched to a gene. This CDR3 contains 13 residues. The germline CDR1 and CDR2 sequences are SQVTM and ANQGSEA. The CDR3 bases are TGCAGCGTTGAAAGTCAGGGGGCTCGGGGCCACACCTTC. Its translation is CSVESQGARGHTF.

Notes on this clonotype: One end of the junction is discordant with germline, which a read error may explain. The CDR3 protein is CASSARTSRETQYF. DNA for the CDR3: TGTGCCAGCAGCGCGAGGACTAGCCGGGAGACCCAGTACTTT. The V gene is TRBV7-2, the J gene TRBJ2-5; 8 nucleotides match TRBD2. The CDR3 covers 14 residues. The germline V gene encodes CDR1 SGHTA and CDR2 FQGNSA.

The V gene is TRBV25-1, the J gene TRBJ1-2; perhaps TRBD1 as D (5 bases). Germline CDR1 is MGHDK and CDR2 is SYGVNS. This CDR3 is built from 15 residues. V was shortened by 3 bases and J by 7 bases, with 18 bases between the two germline ends. CDR3 nucleotide sequence: TGTGCCAGCAGTGATATCCGCGGGAGGGGCGGTGGCTACACCTTC. Its protein is CASSDIRGRGGGYTF.

The J gene is TRBJ2-7, the V gene TRBV6-2 or TRBV6-3; 12 nucleotides align to TRBD2. This CDR3 region has 17 residues. Trimming at V came to 2 bases and at J to 1 base, leaving 6 bases not matched to a gene. The germline V gene encodes CDR1 MNHEY and CDR2 SVGEGT. DNA of the CDR3: TGTGCCAGCAGTTACCCAGCTAGCGGGAGGGTATCCTACGAGCAGTACTTC. Translating gives CASSYPASGRVSYEQYF.

The CDR3 here is CASSYSAGLGSYEQYF. Here the CDR3 DNA reads TGTGCCAGCAGTTACTCGGCGGGACTAGGTTCCTACGAGCAGTACTTC. The chain couples TRBV6-2 or TRBV6-3 to TRBJ2-7; TRBD2 matches at 8 bases. V lost 0 bases to trimming and J lost 1 base; unmatched junction nucleotides: 5. Germline V gives CDR1 MNHEY, CDR2 SVGEGT. This CDR3 is built from 16 residues.

The chain links TRBV20-1 to TRBJ2-1; a weak D match, TRBD2 (6 bases). This CDR3 has 15 amino acids. Germline V gives CDR1 DFQATT, CDR2 SNEGSKA (reference sequence). V lost 6 bases, J lost 13 bases, and 28 bases lay in between. For the CDR3, the DNA is TGCAGTGCAGACACCTTTGGAGGTCCTAGCGACTGTCAGTTCTTC. Amino acid sequence: CSADTFGGPSDCQFF.

The gene calls are TRBV5-1 and TRBJ1-4; 8 positions agree with TRBD1. Germline CDR1 SGHRS, CDR2 YFSETQ. The CDR3 has 16 amino acids. Unmatched junction bases numbered 8, after V lost 2 bases and J lost 5 bases. This chain's CDR3 is CASSFATGGGNEKLFF. The CDR3 DNA reads TGCGCCAGCAGCTTCGCCACAGGGGGGGGAAATGAAAAACTGTTTTTT.

This CDR3 reads CASSFGLADTGELFF. The CDR3 region has the DNA TGTGCCAGCAGCTTCGGGCTAGCGGACACCGGGGAGCTGTTTTTT. V and J are TRBV7-9 and TRBJ2-2; TRBD2 agrees at 7 bases. The CDR3 extends over 15 amino acids. Germline V CDR1 and CDR2: SEHNR, FQNEAQ (reference sequence). V lost 3 bases, J lost 3 bases, and 4 bases stayed unmatched.